This TCR beta chain was sequenced during a study of blood T cell repertoires in COVID-19 (dated by TCRdb to the early 2020s). Broadly, across the study: Collaborator samples came from the United States, Italy and Spain and covered acute and convalescent phases of COVID-19. The prospective study material was composed of cDNA or gDNA derived from T cells, B-cell-depleted T cells, or PBMCs. Subjects who had been exposed to COVID-19, were actively infected with it, or had recovered from it provided the deeply sampled blood TCRbeta repertoires that made up the dataset. A freely available public database, intended as a resource for researchers studying the immune response to SARS-CoV-2, is where the repertoires were released. The samples were drawn from two sources: the first 160 participants of the ongoing ImmuneRACE study, and 1,000 to 1,500 subjects contributed by 6 global collaborators. Sample metadata almost always included a de-identified subject ID, COVID-19 status, age in years and sex. Where HLA class I and class II types were available, the types were taken from metadata supplied by the sample provider, not from assay-based typing.

Samples from volunteer blood donors who had recovered from COVID-19 were contributed by a second Seattle source. Each collaborating institution followed its own protocols to collect whole blood in K2EDTA tubes. Collaborator samples were shipped for TCRbeta analysis as frozen whole blood, isolated PBMCs, or DNA extracted from either sample type. Points on this clone: What antigen it recognizes has not been identified. One base away there is no much larger clone; base qualities are not given.

As encoded in the germline V gene (reference sequence), CDR1 is SEHNR while CDR2 is FQNEAQ. Relative to germline, V is missing 5 bases and J is missing 6 bases, with 14 bases of the junction outside any gene match. The CDR3 contains 16 residues, cysteine and phenylalanine counted. The only DNA kept is the CDR3, 48 bases in frame from the first base. Paper-wide results and their limitations: Clinical and demographic metadata were provided uncurated, with the amount varying by source and participant.

TCRbeta CDR3 regions were amplified from genomic DNA using the immunoSEQ Assay, a bias-controlled multiplex PCR. In the authors' own workflow: The number of nucleated cells in each sample was estimated from the amplification of reference gene primers within the assay. To quantify the absolute abundance of each unique TCRbeta CDR3 rearrangement, sequence reads were collapsed and filtered. Productive Simpson clonality was computed per sample as the square root of Simpson's diversity index over productive rearrangements. TCRdb provides this immuneACCESS table in a form limited to in-frame rearrangements. Some clones are lacking; in checked studies, under half of them reflect an unresolved V gene, and why the rest are absent is not known. The V and J calls and clone size come from that table; D and trimming were worked out from the DNA. This sample has roughly 300,000 clones in its table, and 80% to 90% of those were observed once. The ten largest clones capture over 9% of the sample.

The sequenced sample consisted of peripheral blood. Recombination connected TRBV7-9 to TRBJ2-3; 7 junctional bases match TRBD2. This clonotype originated in a woman aged 45 to 65 who had recovered from COVID-19. CDR3 protein: CASSPATFVGGDTQYF. The DNA reads as follows: TGTGCCAGCAGCCCAGCCACCTTTGTCGGGGGGGATACGCAGTATTTT.